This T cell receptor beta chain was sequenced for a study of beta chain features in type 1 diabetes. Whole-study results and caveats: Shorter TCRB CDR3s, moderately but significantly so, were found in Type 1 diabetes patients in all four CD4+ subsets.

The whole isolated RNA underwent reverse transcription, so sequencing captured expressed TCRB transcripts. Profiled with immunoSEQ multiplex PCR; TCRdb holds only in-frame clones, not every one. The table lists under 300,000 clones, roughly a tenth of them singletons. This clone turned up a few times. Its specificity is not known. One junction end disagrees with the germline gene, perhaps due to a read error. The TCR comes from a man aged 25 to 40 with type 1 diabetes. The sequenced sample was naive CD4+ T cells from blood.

CDR3 bases: TGTGCTAGCAGCCAGCTTGGGAGCAATGAGCAGTTCTTC. Residues: CASSQLGSNEQFF. V usage is TRBV7-7 and J usage is TRBJ2-1, with TRBD2 as a possible D gene (5 bases). This CDR3 is 13 amino acids long. Germline CDR1 is SSHAT and CDR2 is FNYEAQ (reference sequence).